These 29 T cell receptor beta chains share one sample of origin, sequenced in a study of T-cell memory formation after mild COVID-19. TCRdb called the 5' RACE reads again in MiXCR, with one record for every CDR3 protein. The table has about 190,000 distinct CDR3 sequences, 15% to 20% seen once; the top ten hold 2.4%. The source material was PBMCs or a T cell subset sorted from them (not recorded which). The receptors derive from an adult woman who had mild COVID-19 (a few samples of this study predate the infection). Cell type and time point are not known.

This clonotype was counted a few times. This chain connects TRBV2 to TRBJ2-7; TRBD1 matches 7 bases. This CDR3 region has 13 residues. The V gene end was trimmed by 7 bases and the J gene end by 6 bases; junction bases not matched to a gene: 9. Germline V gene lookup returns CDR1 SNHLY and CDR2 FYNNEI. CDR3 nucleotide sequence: TGTGCCAGCAAAGGGGGCGAGCTCGGCGAGCAGTACTTC. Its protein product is CASKGGELGEQYF.

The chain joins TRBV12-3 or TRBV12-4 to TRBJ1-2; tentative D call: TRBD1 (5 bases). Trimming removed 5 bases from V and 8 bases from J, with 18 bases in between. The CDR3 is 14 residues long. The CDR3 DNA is TGTGCCAGCAGTCCCCGGGGCGGGTCGAGGGGCTACACCTTC. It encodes CASSPRGGSRGYTF.

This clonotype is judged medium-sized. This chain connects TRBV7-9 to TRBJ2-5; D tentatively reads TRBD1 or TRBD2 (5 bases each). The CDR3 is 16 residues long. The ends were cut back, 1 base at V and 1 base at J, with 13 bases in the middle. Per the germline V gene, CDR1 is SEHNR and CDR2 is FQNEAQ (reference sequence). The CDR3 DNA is TGTGCCAGCAGCTTAGGAGGGGTTCTGGTCCAAGAGACCCAGTACTTC. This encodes CASSLGGVLVQETQYF.

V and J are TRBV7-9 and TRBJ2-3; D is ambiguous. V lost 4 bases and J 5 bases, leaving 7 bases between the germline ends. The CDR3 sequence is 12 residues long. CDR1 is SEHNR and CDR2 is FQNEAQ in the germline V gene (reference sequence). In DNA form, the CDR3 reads TGTGCCAGCAGCTCAGAACAAGATACGCAGTATTTT. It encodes CASSSEQDTQYF.

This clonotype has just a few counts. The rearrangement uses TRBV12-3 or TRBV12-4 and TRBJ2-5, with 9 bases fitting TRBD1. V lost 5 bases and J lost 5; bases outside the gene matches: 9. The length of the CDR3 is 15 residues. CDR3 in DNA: TGTGCCAGCAGTGACAGGGGGGGGACGGAGGAGACCCAGTACTTC. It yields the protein CASSDRGGTEETQYF.

CDR3 loop: CSASRGSSSYEQYF. The CDR3, as DNA: TGCAGTGCTAGTCGAGGGTCGAGCTCCTACGAGCAGTACTTC. V gene TRBV20-1 combines with J gene TRBJ2-7, with D maybe TRBD2 (5 bases). This CDR3 has 14 amino acids. From germline, CDR1 is DFQATT and CDR2 SNEGSKA (reference sequence). Trimming pared 3 bases from V and 0 bases from J, leaving 12 bases between.

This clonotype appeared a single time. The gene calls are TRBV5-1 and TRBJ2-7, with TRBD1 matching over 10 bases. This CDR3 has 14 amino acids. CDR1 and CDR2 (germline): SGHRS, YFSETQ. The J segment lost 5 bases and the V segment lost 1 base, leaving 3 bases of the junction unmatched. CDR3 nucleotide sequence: TGCGCCAGCAGCTTGACAGGACAGGGGGACGAGCAGTACTTC. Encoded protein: CASSLTGQGDEQYF.

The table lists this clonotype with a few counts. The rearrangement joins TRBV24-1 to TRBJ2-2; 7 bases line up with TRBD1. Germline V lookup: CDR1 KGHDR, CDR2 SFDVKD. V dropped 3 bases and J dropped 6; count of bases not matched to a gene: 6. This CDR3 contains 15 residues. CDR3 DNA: TGTGCCACCAGTGATCCAGGGGGATGGGCCGGGGAGCTGTTTTTT. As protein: CATSDPGGWAGELFF.

DNA of the CDR3: TGTGCCAGCAGCTTCGGACTAGCGGGGGCGACAGAGACCCAGTACTTC. This codes for CASSFGLAGATETQYF. The V gene is TRBV7-9, the J gene TRBJ2-5; 13 positions match TRBD2. Germline lookup yields CDR1 SEHNR and CDR2 FQNEAQ (reference sequence). The trim removed 3 bases at V and 4 bases at J, leaving 5 bases unmatched. CDR3 size: 16 residues.

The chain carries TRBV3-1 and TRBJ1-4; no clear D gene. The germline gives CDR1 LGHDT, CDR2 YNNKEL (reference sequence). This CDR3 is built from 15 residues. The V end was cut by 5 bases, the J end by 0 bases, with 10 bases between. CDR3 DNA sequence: TGTGCCAGCAGCTACAAACCGGCAACTAATGAAAAACTGTTTTTT. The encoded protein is CASSYKPATNEKLFF.

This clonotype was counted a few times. The CDR3 DNA follows: TGTGCTAGTGAAGGGACAGCGAACACCGGGGAGCTGTTTTTT. This encodes CASEGTANTGELFF. The chain links TRBV12-5 to TRBJ2-2; TRBD1 agrees at 7 bases. The CDR3 is 14 amino acids. With V trimmed by 7 bases and J by 0 bases, 2 bases remained unmatched. Per germline, CDR1 LGHNT and CDR2 FRNRAP.

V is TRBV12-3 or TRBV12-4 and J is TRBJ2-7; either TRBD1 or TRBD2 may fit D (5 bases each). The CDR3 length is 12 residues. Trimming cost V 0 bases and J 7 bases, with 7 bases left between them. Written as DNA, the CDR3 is TGTGCCAGCAGTTTAGCGGGGGAGGAGCAGTACTTC. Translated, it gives CASSLAGEEQYF.

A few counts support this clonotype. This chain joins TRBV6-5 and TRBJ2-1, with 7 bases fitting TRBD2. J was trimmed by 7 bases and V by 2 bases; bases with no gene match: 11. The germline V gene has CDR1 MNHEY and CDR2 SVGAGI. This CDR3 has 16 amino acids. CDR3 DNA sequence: TGTGCCAGCAGTTACGAAGGGAGGGGAAGGGGTAATGAGCAGTTCTTC. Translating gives CASSYEGRGRGNEQFF.

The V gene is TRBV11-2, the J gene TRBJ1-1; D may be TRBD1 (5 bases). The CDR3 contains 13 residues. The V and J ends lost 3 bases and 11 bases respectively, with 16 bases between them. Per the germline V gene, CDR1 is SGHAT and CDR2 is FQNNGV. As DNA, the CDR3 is TGTGCCAGCAGCTTCGGGACCGAGTTTGGGGCTTTCTTT. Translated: CASSFGTEFGAFF.

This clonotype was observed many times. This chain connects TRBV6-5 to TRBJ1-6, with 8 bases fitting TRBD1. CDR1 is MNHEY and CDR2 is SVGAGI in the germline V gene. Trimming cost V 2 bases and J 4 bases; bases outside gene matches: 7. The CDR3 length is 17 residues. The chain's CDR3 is CASSYQQGATYNSPLHF. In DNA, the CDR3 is TGTGCCAGCAGTTACCAGCAGGGGGCCACGTATAATTCACCCCTCCACTTT.

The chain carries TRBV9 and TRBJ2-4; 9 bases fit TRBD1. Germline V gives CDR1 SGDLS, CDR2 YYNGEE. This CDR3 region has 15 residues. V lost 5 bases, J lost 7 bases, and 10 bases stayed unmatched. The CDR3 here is CASSIAGTGRNIQYF. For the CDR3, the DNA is TGTGCCAGCAGTATTGCCGGGACAGGGCGCAACATTCAGTACTTC.

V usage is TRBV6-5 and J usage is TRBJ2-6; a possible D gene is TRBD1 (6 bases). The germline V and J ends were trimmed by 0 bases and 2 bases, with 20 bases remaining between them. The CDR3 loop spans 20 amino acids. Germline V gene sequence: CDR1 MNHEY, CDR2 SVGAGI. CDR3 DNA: TGTGCCAGCAGTTACTCGATTCCCCGACCAGGGGCGCCTGGGGCCAACGTCCTGACTTTC. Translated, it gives CASSYSIPRPGAPGANVLTF.

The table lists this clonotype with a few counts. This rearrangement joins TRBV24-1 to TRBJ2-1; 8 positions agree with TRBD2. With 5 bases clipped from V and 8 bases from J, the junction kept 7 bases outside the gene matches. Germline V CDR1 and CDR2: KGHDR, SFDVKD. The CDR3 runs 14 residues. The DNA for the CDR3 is TGTGCCACCAGTGTGCCGGGAGGGGACTATGAGCAGTTCTTC. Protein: CATSVPGGDYEQFF.

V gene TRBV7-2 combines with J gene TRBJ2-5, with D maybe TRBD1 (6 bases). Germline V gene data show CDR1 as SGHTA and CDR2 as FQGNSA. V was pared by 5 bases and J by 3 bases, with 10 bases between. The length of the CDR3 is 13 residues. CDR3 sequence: CASSQQGEETQYF. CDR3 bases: TGTGCCAGCAGCCAACAGGGAGAAGAGACCCAGTACTTC.

The CDR3 here is CASSPRDRPYGYTF. In DNA, the CDR3 is TGTGCCAGCAGTCCGAGGGACCGGCCGTATGGCTACACCTTC. The chain uses TRBV5-4 and TRBJ1-2; a possible D gene is TRBD1 (5 bases). This CDR3 contains 14 residues. V was pared by 5 bases and J by 5 bases, with 16 bases between. The germline V gene encodes CDR1 SGHNT and CDR2 YYREEE (reference sequence).

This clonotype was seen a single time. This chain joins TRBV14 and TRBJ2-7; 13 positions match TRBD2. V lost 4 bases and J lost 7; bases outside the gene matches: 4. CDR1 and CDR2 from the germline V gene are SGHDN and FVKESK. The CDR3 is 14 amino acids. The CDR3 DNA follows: TGTGCCAGCAGCCGGACTAGCGGGAGTAAAGAGCAGTACTTC. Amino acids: CASSRTSGSKEQYF.

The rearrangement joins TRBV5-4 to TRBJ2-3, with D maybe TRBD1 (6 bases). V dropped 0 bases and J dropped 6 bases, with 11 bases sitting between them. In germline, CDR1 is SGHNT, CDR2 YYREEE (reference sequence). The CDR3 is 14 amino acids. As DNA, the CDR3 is TGTGCCAGCAGCTTGGACAGGGTAAAGGATACGCAGTATTTT. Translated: CASSLDRVKDTQYF.

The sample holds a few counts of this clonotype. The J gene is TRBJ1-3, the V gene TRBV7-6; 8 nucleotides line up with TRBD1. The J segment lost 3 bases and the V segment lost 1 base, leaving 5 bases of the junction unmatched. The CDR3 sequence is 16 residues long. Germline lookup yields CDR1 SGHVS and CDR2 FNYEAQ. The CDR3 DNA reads TGTGCCAGCAGCTTAGAGCAGGGGGCAAATGGAAACACCATATATTTT. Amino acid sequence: CASSLEQGANGNTIYF.

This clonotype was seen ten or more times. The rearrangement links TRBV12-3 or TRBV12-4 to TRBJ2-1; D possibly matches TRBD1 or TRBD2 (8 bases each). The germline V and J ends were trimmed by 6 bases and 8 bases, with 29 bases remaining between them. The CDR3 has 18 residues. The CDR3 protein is CASSLDRAGGGIQYEQFF. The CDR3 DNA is TGTGCCAGCAGCCTGGACAGGGCTGGCGGGGGGATACAATATGAGCAGTTCTTC.

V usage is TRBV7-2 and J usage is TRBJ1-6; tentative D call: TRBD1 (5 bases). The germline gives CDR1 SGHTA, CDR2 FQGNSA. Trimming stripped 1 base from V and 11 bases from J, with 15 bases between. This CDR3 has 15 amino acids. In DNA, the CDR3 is TGTGCCAGCAGCTTAGAAGGAGGGGCAGTTGCACCCCTCCACTTT. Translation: CASSLEGGAVAPLHF.

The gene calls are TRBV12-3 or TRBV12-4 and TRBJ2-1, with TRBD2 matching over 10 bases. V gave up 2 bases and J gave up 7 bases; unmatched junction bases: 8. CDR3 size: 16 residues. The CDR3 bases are TGTGCCAGCAGTTTACTCGCGGGACTAGCGAGAAATGAGCAGTTCTTC. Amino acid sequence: CASSLLAGLARNEQFF.

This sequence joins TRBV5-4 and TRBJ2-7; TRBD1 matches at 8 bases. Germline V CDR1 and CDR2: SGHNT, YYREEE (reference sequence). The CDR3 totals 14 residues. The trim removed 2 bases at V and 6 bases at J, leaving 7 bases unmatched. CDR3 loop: CASSFLRGQGEQYF. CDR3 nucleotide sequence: TGTGCCAGCAGCTTCCTCAGGGGGCAGGGCGAGCAGTACTTC.

CDR3 bases: TGCGCCAGCAGCCCAGGGACTAGCGGAGCAGATACGCAGTATTTT. It translates to CASSPGTSGADTQYF. This chain joins TRBV5-1 and TRBJ2-3; 11 positions match TRBD2. The CDR3 covers 15 residues. Germline lookup yields CDR1 SGHRS and CDR2 YFSETQ. Trimming took 4 bases from V and 4 from J; bases not matched to a gene: 5.

The CDR3 is CASSQIAGDLTDTQYF. CDR3 coding DNA: TGTGCCAGCAGCCAAATAGCGGGGGACCTCACAGATACGCAGTATTTT. The chain has TRBV3-1 and TRBJ2-3, with TRBD2 matching over 9 bases. The CDR3 has 16 amino acids. The trim removed 2 bases at V and 2 bases at J, leaving 5 bases unmatched. Germline CDR1 LGHDT, CDR2 YNNKEL (reference sequence).